This T cell receptor beta chain was recovered during a study of blood T cells in healthy people across ages. A second roughly 7 to 12 cycle PCR used barcoded and J-beta primers. TCRdb analysed the 5' RACE reads with MiXCR anew, one entry per CDR3 protein. Here the sample spans 790,000 or so distinct CDR3 sequences, about 45% being singletons. On this clonotype itself: What it recognizes is unknown.

Total RNA extracted from each sample amounted to at least 6 micrograms. Whole-study findings and limits: The authors considered diversity estimates from one million T cells to be underestimates.

The clonotype comes from a man of 80 years or more in good health. Material: blood.

The CDR3 bases are TGTGCCAGCAGCGAGGACAGGGGGGCGAACACTGAAGCTTTCTTT. It yields the protein CASSEDRGANTEAFF. The genes are TRBV7-9 and TRBJ1-1, with 10 bases matching TRBD1. V trimming: 5 bases; J trimming: 1 base; junction bases outside the gene matches: 4. Germline values: CDR1 SEHNR, CDR2 FQNEAQ (reference sequence). This CDR3 spans 15 amino acids.